A selection of T cell receptor beta chains follows, all from one sample in a study of long-term antiretroviral therapy in people with HIV. Libraries were prepared by immunoSEQ multiplex PCR; TCRdb keeps only in-frame clonotypes and omits some of them. The table records approximately 35,000 clones, around 94% of them present only once. The sample consisted of unsorted PBMCs, taken 4.1 years after starting antiretroviral therapy. Source of these receptors: a woman aged 45-60 years with HIV. Both conserved end residues are part of each CDR3. The D gene is left open where the match is weak. Rows give clone size only sometimes, using once, few, many, or a class for an expanded clone.

v_gene: TRBV5-1
abundance: NA
d_gene: NA
j_gene: TRBJ2-7
CDR3nt: TGCGCCAGCAGCTTGGACAGGTCGCGGGCTATCCACGAGCAGTACTTC
CDR3aa: CASSLDRSRAIHEQYF

v_gene: TRBV5-4
abundance: NA
d_gene: TRBD2
j_gene: TRBJ2-3
CDR3nt: TGTGCCAGCAGCTTGGACGGTAGCGGGGGGGCCATCGATACGCAGTATTTT
CDR3aa: CASSLDGSGGAIDTQYF

v_gene: TRBV19
abundance: NA
d_gene: NA
j_gene: TRBJ1-5
CDR3nt: TGTGCCAGTAGTATAGATCGGAAACAGCCCCAGCATTTT
CDR3aa: CASSIDRKQPQHF

v_gene: TRBV7-9
abundance: once
d_gene: TRBD1
j_gene: TRBJ1-2
CDR3nt: TGTGCCAGCAGCTTAGCAGGGGGCGCAGGGGGCTACACCTTC
CDR3aa: CASSLAGGAGGYTF

v_gene: TRBV7-2
abundance: NA
d_gene: NA
j_gene: TRBJ2-5
CDR3nt: TGTGCCAGCAGCTTCGGGGTTTCGGAGACCCAGTACTTC
CDR3aa: CASSFGVSETQYF

v_gene: TRBV7-3
abundance: NA
d_gene: TRBD1
j_gene: TRBJ1-2
CDR3nt: TGTGCCAGCAGCTCCGACAGGGGGCGGTCTGATGGCTACACCTTC
CDR3aa: CASSSDRGRSDGYTF

v_gene: TRBV29-1
abundance: NA
d_gene: NA
j_gene: TRBJ1-1
CDR3nt: TGCAGCGTTGAAGCCAGTAGAGAGAACACTGAAGCTTTCTTT
CDR3aa: CSVEASRENTEAFF

v_gene: TRBV6-1
abundance: NA
d_gene: TRBD2
j_gene: TRBJ2-3
CDR3nt: TGTGCCAGCAGCGGAGCGGGGGGGCGCATAGATACGCAGTATTTT
CDR3aa: CASSGAGGRIDTQYF

v_gene: TRBV2
abundance: few
d_gene: TRBD2
j_gene: TRBJ2-7
CDR3nt: TGTGCCAGCAGGACTAGCGGGGGCTCCTACGAGCAGTACTTC
CDR3aa: CASRTSGGSYEQYF

v_gene: TRBV2
abundance: NA
d_gene: NA
j_gene: TRBJ1-2
CDR3nt: TGTGCCAGCAGTGAACGCGGGTCAAGCTATGGCTACACCTTC
CDR3aa: CASSERGSSYGYTF

v_gene: TRBV19
abundance: once
d_gene: NA
j_gene: TRBJ2-5
CDR3nt: TGTGCCAGTAGTATGGGCAGTGGGGGGGCATCGGAGACCCAGTACTTC
CDR3aa: CASSMGSGGASETQYF

v_gene: TRBV28
abundance: once
d_gene: TRBD1
j_gene: TRBJ2-3
CDR3nt: TGTGCCAGCAACGCTATACAGGGACAGAGAAGCACAGATACGCAGTATTTT
CDR3aa: CASNAIQGQRSTDTQYF

v_gene: TRBV7-8
abundance: NA
d_gene: TRBD1
j_gene: TRBJ1-2
CDR3nt: TGTGCCAGCAGCTTAGACGGGACAGTATATGAAGGCTACACCTTC
CDR3aa: CASSLDGTVYEGYTF

v_gene: TRBV6-5
abundance: NA
d_gene: NA
j_gene: TRBJ1-6
CDR3nt: TGTGCCGTACAAGGAAGTAATTCACCCCTCCACTTT
CDR3aa: CAVQGSNSPLHF